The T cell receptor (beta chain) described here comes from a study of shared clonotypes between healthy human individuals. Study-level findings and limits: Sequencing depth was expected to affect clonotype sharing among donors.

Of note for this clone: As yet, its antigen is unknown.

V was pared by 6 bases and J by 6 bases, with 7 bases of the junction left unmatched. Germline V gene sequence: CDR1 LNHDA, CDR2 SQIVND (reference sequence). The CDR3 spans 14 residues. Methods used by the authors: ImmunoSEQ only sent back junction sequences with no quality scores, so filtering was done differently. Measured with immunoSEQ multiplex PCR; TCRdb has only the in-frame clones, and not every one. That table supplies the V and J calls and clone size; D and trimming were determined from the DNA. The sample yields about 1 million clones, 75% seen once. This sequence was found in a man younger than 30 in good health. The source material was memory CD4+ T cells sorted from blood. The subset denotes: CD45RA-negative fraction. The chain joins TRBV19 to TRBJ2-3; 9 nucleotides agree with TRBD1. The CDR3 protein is CASSEQGARDTQYF. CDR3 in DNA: TGTGCCAGTAGCGAACAGGGGGCGAGGGATACGCAGTATTTT.